What follows describes a single TCR beta chain. It has no known antigen specificity. No per-base quality is available; no much larger clone lies one base away. This sample is part of a study of CD8 T cells in ankylosing spondylitis (dated by TCRdb to about 2017). Some background on the complete study: To find TCR variants linked to disease, the study profiled T cell receptor beta repertoires in ankylosing spondylitis patients and healthy donors. Peripheral blood was sampled, and synovial fluid was also collected from ankylosing spondylitis patients. The whole study cohort included 90 to 120 healthy donors and 25 ankylosing spondylitis patients. Points the paper makes about the study in general: Some motif variants had previously been reported in the synovial fluid and blood of reactive arthritis patients, which suggests shared mechanisms of disease initiation. Blood from ankylosing spondylitis patients appeared to be characterized by a TCR beta motif composed of 7 to 9 highly homologous amino acid variants. The disease-linked clones were reported to be significantly enriched in matched synovial fluid samples from ankylosing spondylitis patients. A CD8+ phenotype was shown by the disease-linked clones, which were found at relatively low frequencies in peripheral blood.

Synovial fluid samples were matched to blood samples from the same ankylosing spondylitis patients. The sample was run on an Illumina HiSeq 2500. TCR beta libraries were prepared by quantitative 5'-RACE with molecular barcodes. Turning to the authors' computational methods: A new computational method, built on a probabilistic model of VDJ rearrangement, was used to identify disease-linked TCR variants. TCRdb's own reprocessing of the public reads used fastp at Q25 and MiXCR and kept productive beta chains. One record per CDR3 amino acid sequence lists the most common genes and DNA. These V and J calls derive from TCRdb rather than the authors' analysis. The sample records over 30,000 distinct CDR3 sequences, roughly 13% of which are singletons. Around 33% of the sample is held by the ten biggest clonotypes. Sample: synovial fluid, either unsorted or a sorted T cell fraction (not recorded which). The receptor comes from a male donor with ankylosing spondylitis.

The nucleotides read TGTGCCAGCAGTGAGCTGACAGGGGGCGTACAGCCCCAGCATTTT. It is translated as CASSELTGGVQPQHF. This chain is built from TRBV6-1 and TRBJ1-5, with TRBD1 identical over 10 junction bases. From V the trimming removes 3 bases and from J it removes 7 bases, while the gene matches leave 6 bases of the junction unaccounted for. The cysteine opens and the phenylalanine closes a CDR3 of 15 amino acids. The entry retains the CDR3 DNA only, 45 bases that are in frame from base 1. Looking up the germline V gene yields CDR1 MNHNS and CDR2 SASEGT.